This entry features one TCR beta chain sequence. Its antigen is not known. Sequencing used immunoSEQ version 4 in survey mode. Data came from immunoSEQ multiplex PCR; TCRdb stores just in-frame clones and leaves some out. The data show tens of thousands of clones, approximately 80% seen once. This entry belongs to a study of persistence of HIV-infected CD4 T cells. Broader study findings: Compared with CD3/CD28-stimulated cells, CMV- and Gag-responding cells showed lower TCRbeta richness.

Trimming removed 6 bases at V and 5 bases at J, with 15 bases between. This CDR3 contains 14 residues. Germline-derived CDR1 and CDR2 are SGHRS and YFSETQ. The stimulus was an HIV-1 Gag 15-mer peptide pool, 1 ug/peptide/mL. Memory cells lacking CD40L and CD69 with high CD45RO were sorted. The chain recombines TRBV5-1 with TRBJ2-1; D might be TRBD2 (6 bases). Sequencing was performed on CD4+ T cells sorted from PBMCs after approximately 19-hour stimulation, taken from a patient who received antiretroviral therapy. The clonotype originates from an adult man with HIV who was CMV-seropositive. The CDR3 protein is CASTETSKNNEQFF. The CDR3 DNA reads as TGCGCCAGCACGGAGACTAGTAAGAACAATGAGCAGTTCTTC.